This TCR beta chain was captured by sequencing in a study of blood T cell repertoires in COVID-19. The CDR3 spans 13 residues. CDR1 is ENHRY, CDR2 SYGVKD, per germline. Unmatched junction bases numbered 3, after V lost 6 bases and J lost 2 bases. Libraries were prepared by immunoSEQ multiplex PCR; TCRdb keeps only in-frame clonotypes and omits some of them. The sample has around 470,000 clones, 90% seen once; the top ten hold about 0.57%. All recovered Cohort 3 donors got two negative PCRs, got clearance, or saw symptom resolution. The TCR sequence derives from a man between 18 and 29 years old who had recovered from COVID-19. The chain employs TRBV10-3 and TRBJ1-2; 7 nucleotides align to TRBD1. The sample was PBMCs or T cells enriched from blood (not recorded which). CDR3 in amino acids: CAISIQGNYGYTF. In DNA, the CDR3 is TGTGCCATCAGCATACAGGGGAACTATGGCTACACCTTC.